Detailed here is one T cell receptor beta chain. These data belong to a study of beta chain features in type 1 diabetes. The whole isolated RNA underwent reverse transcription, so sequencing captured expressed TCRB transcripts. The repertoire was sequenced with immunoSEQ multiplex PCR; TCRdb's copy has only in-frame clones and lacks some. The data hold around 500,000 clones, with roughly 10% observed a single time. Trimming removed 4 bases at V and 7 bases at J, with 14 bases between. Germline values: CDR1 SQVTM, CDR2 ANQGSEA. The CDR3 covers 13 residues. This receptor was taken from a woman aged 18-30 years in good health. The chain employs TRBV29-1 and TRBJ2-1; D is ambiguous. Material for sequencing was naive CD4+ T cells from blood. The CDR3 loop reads CSVVEVLMNEQFF. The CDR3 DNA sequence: TGCAGCGTTGTTGAAGTCTTAATGAATGAGCAGTTCTTC.